Listed here are 26 T cell receptor beta chains from one sample, sequenced in a study of human versus mouse CDR3 diversity and MHC coevolution. Some clones are missing from TCRdb's copy, which holds only in-frame ones; the method was immunoSEQ multiplex PCR. The top ten hold around 0.15% of the sample, which has more than 60,000 clones, under 95% seen once. The sequencing sample was made of naive CD4+ T cells from blood. Subset described: CD45RO-negative CD62L-positive naive CD4 T cells. Receptor source: a person aged 25-75 years in good health.

The chain links TRBV7-9 to TRBJ2-5, with D unclear. The ends were cut back, 5 bases at V and 4 bases at J, with 14 bases in the middle. Germline V gene data show CDR1 as SEHNR and CDR2 as FQNEAQ (reference sequence). This CDR3 is 14 amino acids long. The CDR3 spells CASSPPGSGETQYF. As DNA, the CDR3 is TGTGCCAGCAGCCCCCCAGGATCTGGAGAGACCCAGTACTTC.

The rearrangement joins TRBV28 to TRBJ1-1, with TRBD1 matching 7 bases. The CDR3 totals 13 residues. The V and J ends lost 6 bases and 10 bases, in that order; junction bases with no gene match: 11. Germline V gene sequence: CDR1 MDHEN, CDR2 SYDVKM. The CDR3 DNA reads TGTGCCAGCAGACCCGACAGGGCCGTGGGAGCTTTCTTT. Encoded protein: CASRPDRAVGAFF.

The rearrangement uses TRBV5-1 and TRBJ2-4, with 10 positions matching TRBD1. Unmatched junction bases numbered 8, after V lost 0 bases and J lost 2 bases. Germline V gene sequence: CDR1 SGHRS, CDR2 YFSETQ. This CDR3 has 18 residues. Here the CDR3 reads CASSLVFEGQGSKNIQYF. DNA of the CDR3: TGCGCCAGCAGCTTGGTATTTGAGGGACAGGGGTCCAAAAACATTCAGTACTTC. Full variable domain (outside the CDR3, taken from reference TRBV5-1 and TRBJ2-4): KAGVTQTPRYLIKTRGQQVTLSCSPISGHRSVSWYQQTPGQGLQFLFEYFSETQRNKGNFPGRFSGRQFSNSRSEMNVSTLELGDSALYLCASSLVFEGQGSKNIQYFGAGTRLSVL.

The V gene is TRBV4-1, the J gene TRBJ2-1; 10 bases match TRBD2. V shed 3 bases, J shed 3 bases, and the junction held 5 bases outside the gene matches. Germline assignment: CDR1 MGHRA and CDR2 YSYEKL. The CDR3 contains 16 residues. The CDR3 sequence: CASSQYLAGGYNEQFF. CDR3 DNA sequence: TGCGCCAGCAGCCAGTACTTAGCGGGAGGCTACAATGAGCAGTTCTTC.

Concerning this clone itself: One end of the junction fails to match germline, which may point to a read error. V usage is TRBV4-1 and J usage is TRBJ2-1; 15 positions match TRBD2. This CDR3 has 15 amino acids. Germline V CDR1 and CDR2: MGHRA, YSYEKL. CDR3 sequence: CASSWTSGRENEQFF. The CDR3, as DNA: TGTGCCAGCAGCTGGACTAGCGGGAGGGAGAATGAGCAGTTCTTC.

As concerns this clone: At one end the junction does not follow the germline gene, possibly because of a read error. The rearrangement joins TRBV5-4 to TRBJ2-4; D perhaps matches TRBD1 (5 bases). Germline V lookup: CDR1 SGHNT, CDR2 YYREEE (reference sequence). This CDR3 spans 14 amino acids. CDR3 sequence (DNA): TGTGCCAGCAGCCCCCCAGGGTCGGAAAACATTCAGTGCTTC. Translation: CASSPPGSENIQCF.

This clone was detected once. V is TRBV5-4 and J is TRBJ2-1; maybe TRBD2 (6 bases). The CDR3 is 13 amino acids. The V and J ends lost 1 base and 4 bases respectively, with 6 bases between them. Germline V gene sequence: CDR1 SGHNT, CDR2 YYREEE (reference sequence). In DNA, the CDR3 is TGTGCCAGCAGCTTGCGGGGGTACAATGAGCAGTTCTTC. Translated: CASSLRGYNEQFF.

This rearrangement joins TRBV19 to TRBJ1-4; 8 nucleotides line up with TRBD1. Germline-derived CDR1 and CDR2 are LNHDA and SQIVND (reference sequence). The CDR3 spans 16 residues. Losses at the gene ends were 4 bases for V and 0 bases for J; bases not matched to a gene: 4. The CDR3 spells CASSTKQGATNEKLFF. In DNA form, the CDR3 reads TGTGCCAGTAGTACCAAACAGGGGGCAACTAATGAAAAACTGTTTTTT.

The V and J genes are TRBV6-1 and TRBJ2-3; the D is unclear. The V gene's germline CDR1 is MNHNS and CDR2 SASEGT. The V end lost 2 bases, the J end lost 4 bases, and 13 bases lay between the germline ends. This CDR3 is 15 amino acids long. CDR3 loop: CASSETVAGPDTQYF. The DNA of the CDR3 is TGTGCCAGCAGTGAAACCGTGGCAGGCCCAGATACGCAGTATTTT.

J is TRBJ1-1 and V is TRBV5-1; 7 bases are shared with TRBD1. Germline V CDR1 and CDR2: SGHRS, YFSETQ. V lost 5 bases, J lost 6 bases, and 13 bases stayed unmatched. This CDR3 has 15 amino acids. Here the CDR3 reads CASRLRTGEVSEAFF. CDR3 DNA sequence: TGCGCCAGCAGACTTCGTACAGGGGAAGTCTCTGAAGCTTTCTTT.

This chain joins TRBV5-1 and TRBJ2-3, with 7 nucleotides matching TRBD2. This CDR3 has 15 amino acids. V was clipped by 0 bases and J by 7 bases; unmatched bases: 8. Germline CDR1 and CDR2: SGHRS and YFSETQ. CDR3: CASSLAPGGVNTQYF. The CDR3 DNA is TGCGCCAGCAGCTTGGCCCCGGGAGGAGTAAATACGCAGTATTTT.

J is TRBJ1-2 and V is TRBV7-2, with D uncertain. This CDR3 region has 13 residues. The V gene's germline CDR1 is SGHTA and CDR2 FQGNSA. Trimming stripped 3 bases from V and 3 bases from J, with 8 bases between. CDR3 region: CASSFDTDYGYTF. In DNA, the CDR3 is TGTGCCAGCAGCTTCGACACCGACTATGGCTACACCTTC.

The chain combines TRBV6-1 with TRBJ2-7, with TRBD2 as a possible D gene (5 bases). Trimming took 6 bases from V and 0 from J, leaving 12 bases between them. The germline CDR1 and CDR2 sequences are MNHNS and SASEGT. This CDR3 has 14 amino acids. Written as DNA, the CDR3 is TGTGCCAGCAGGAGGGATGAAAGCTCCTACGAGCAGTACTTC. Translated: CASRRDESSYEQYF.

In its sample, this clone was seen once. The J gene is TRBJ2-3, the V gene TRBV7-9, with 7 bases aligning to TRBD2. The CDR3 spans 14 residues. V gave up 3 bases and J gave up 4 bases; unmatched junction bases: 4. CDR1 and CDR2 from the germline V gene are SEHNR and FQNEAQ (reference sequence). CDR3 in DNA: TGTGCCAGCAGCTTGTCGGGGGGAGCAGATACGCAGTATTTT. This sequence encodes CASSLSGGADTQYF.

The J gene is TRBJ2-5, the V gene TRBV10-2, with D possibly matching TRBD1 (7 bases). The ends were cut back, 4 bases at V and 5 bases at J, with 14 bases in the middle. This CDR3 contains 14 residues. Germline V gene data show CDR1 as WSHSY and CDR2 as SAAADI. The CDR3 sequence is CASSGQGGVETQYF. CDR3 coding DNA: TGCGCCAGCAGTGGACAGGGCGGGGTGGAGACCCAGTACTTC.

The chain uses TRBV4-1 and TRBJ1-5; D is undetermined. V was trimmed by 0 bases and J by 7 bases, leaving 10 bases between them. Germline V gene data show CDR1 as MGHRA and CDR2 as YSYEKL. This CDR3 has 14 residues. CDR3 nucleotide sequence: TGCGCCAGCAGCCAAGACTCGGTTGAGCAGCCCCAGCATTTT. Its protein product is CASSQDSVEQPQHF.

The genes are TRBV27 and TRBJ2-2; perhaps TRBD2 as D (5 bases). V lost 3 bases and J lost 6, with 11 bases in between. In germline, CDR1 is MNHEY, CDR2 SMNVEV (reference sequence). This CDR3 has 14 amino acids. Here the CDR3 DNA reads TGTGCCAGCAGTTTGCTACTAGGTTCCGGGGAGCTGTTTTTT. Amino acid sequence: CASSLLLGSGELFF.

The chain couples TRBV19 to TRBJ2-7; 7 bases fit TRBD1. Germline values: CDR1 LNHDA, CDR2 SQIVND (reference sequence). The CDR3 extends over 14 amino acids. Trimming took 6 bases from V and 0 from J; bases not matched to a gene: 5. CDR3 DNA: TGTGCCAGTAGCCTGACAGGGAGCTCCTACGAGCAGTACTTC. Translation: CASSLTGSSYEQYF.

The CDR3 nucleotides read TGTGCCAGCAGCGGCAGGGAGGGGACTGAAGCTTTCTTT. Its translation is CASSGREGTEAFF. The chain recombines TRBV7-8 with TRBJ1-1; perhaps TRBD1 as D (5 bases). The CDR3 sequence is 13 residues long. From germline, CDR1 is SGHVS and CDR2 FQNEAQ. V was pared by 5 bases and J by 5 bases, with 12 bases between.

The chain combines TRBV10-1 with TRBJ1-5; D gene uncertain. The V end lost 6 bases, the J end lost 10 bases, and 7 bases lay between the germline ends. Germline values: CDR1 WNHNN, CDR2 SYGVQD (reference sequence). The length of the CDR3 is 10 residues. CDR3: CASRATPQHF. The CDR3 DNA follows: TGCGCCAGCAGGGCAACCCCCCAGCATTTT.

The chain employs TRBV7-9 and TRBJ2-5; D might be TRBD1 (6 bases). Germline lookup yields CDR1 SEHNR and CDR2 FQNEAQ (reference sequence). Trimming took 1 base from V and 1 from J, leaving 13 bases between them. CDR3 length equals 16 residues. The CDR3 nucleotides read TGTGCCAGCAGCTTAGACCTTACAGGGCTCCAAGAGACCCAGTACTTC. Protein product: CASSLDLTGLQETQYF.

This clone was found once. CDR3 coding DNA: TGTGCCAGCTCACCACCGGAGGCGGAGACCCAGTACTTC. Protein sequence: CASSPPEAETQYF. The chain uses TRBV18 and TRBJ2-5, with D possibly matching TRBD2 (5 bases). CDR3 size: 13 residues. V was cut by 0 bases and J by 5 bases, with 7 bases left in between. CDR1 and CDR2 from the germline V gene are KGHSH and LQKENI.

J is TRBJ1-1 and V is TRBV10-3; D remains ambiguous. The CDR3 loop spans 14 amino acids. CDR1 is ENHRY and CDR2 is SYGVKD in the germline V gene. Trimming took 3 bases from V and 1 from J, leaving 9 bases between them. CDR3 in DNA: TGTGCCATCAGTGATTTCGAGGGGAACACTGAAGCTTTCTTT. Translated, it gives CAISDFEGNTEAFF.

This chain links TRBV28 with TRBJ1-5; 10 bases align to TRBD1. The CDR3 is 16 amino acids. V lost 7 bases, J lost 3 bases, and 9 bases stayed unmatched. Germline CDR1 and CDR2: MDHEN and SYDVKM. CDR3 amino acids: CASNPLGTGVNQPQHF. For the CDR3, the DNA is TGTGCCAGCAACCCCCTCGGGACAGGGGTCAATCAGCCCCAGCATTTT.

By its share, this clone is medium-sized. This chain uses TRBV27 with TRBJ2-2, with TRBD2 identical over 8 bases. Per the germline V gene, CDR1 is MNHEY and CDR2 is SMNVEV (reference sequence). Trimming at V came to 1 base and at J to 4 bases, leaving 2 bases not matched to a gene. This CDR3 spans 15 amino acids. The CDR3 loop is CASSLYSGSTGELFF. CDR3 DNA: TGTGCCAGCAGTTTATACAGCGGGAGCACCGGGGAGCTGTTTTTT.

This sequence joins TRBV21-1 and TRBJ1-6; TRBD1, as called in the table, went unchecked against the DNA. TRBV21-1 is an annotated pseudogene. The CDR3 spans 16 residues. The CDR3: CASSNLWGHGDSPLHF. DNA for the CDR3: TGTGCCAGCAGCAATCTCTGGGGGCATGGGGATTCACCCCTCCACTTT.